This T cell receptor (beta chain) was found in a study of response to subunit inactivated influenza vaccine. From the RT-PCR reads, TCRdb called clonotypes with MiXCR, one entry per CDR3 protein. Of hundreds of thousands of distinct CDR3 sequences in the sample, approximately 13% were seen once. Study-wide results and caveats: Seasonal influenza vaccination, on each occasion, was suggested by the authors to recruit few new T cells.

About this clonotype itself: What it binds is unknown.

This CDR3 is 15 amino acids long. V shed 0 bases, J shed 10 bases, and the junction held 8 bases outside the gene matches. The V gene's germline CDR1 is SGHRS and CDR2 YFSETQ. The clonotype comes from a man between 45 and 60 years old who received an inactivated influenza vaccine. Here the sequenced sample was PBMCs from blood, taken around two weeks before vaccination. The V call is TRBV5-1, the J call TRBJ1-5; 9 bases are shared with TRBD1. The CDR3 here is CASSLGPRDRDPQHF. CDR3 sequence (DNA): TGCGCCAGCAGCTTGGGCCCTCGGGACAGGGACCCCCAGCATTTT.